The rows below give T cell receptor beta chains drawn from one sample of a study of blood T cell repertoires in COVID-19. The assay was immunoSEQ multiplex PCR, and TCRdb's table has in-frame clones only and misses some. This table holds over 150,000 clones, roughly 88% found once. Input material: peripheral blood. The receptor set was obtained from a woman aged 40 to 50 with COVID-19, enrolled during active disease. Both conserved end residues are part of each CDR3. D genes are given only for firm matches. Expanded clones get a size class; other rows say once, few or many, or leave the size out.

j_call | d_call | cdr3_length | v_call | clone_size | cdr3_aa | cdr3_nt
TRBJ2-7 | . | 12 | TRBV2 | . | CATLGRDYEQYF | TGTGCCACCCTCGGGCGGGACTACGAGCAGTACTTC
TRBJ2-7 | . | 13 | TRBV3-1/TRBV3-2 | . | CASSHKGGNEQYF | TGTGCCAGCAGCCATAAGGGGGGGAACGAGCAGTACTTC
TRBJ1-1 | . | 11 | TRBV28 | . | CASSSTQGRRF | TGTGCCAGCAGTTCAACACAGGGTCGGCGCTTT
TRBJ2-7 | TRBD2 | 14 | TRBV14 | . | CASSQQRGTYEQYF | TGTGCCAGCAGCCAACAGCGGGGGACCTACGAGCAGTACTTC
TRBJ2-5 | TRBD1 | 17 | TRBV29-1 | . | CSVKPGQGAGSQETQYF | TGCAGCGTAAAACCGGGACAGGGGGCTGGGTCTCAAGAGACCCAGTACTTC
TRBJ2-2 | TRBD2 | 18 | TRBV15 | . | CATSRVASGGPRTGELFF | TGTGCCACCAGCAGAGTGGCTAGCGGGGGGCCCCGAACCGGGGAGCTGTTTTTT
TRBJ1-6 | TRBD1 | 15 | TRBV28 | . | CASSFGGQQNSPLHF | TGTGCCAGCAGTTTTGGGGGACAGCAGAATTCACCCCTCCACTTT
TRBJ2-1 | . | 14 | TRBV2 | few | CASSVRGSYNEQFF | TGTGCCAGCAGTGTCAGGGGCTCCTACAATGAGCAGTTCTTC
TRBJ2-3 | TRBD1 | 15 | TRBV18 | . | CASSQQGHGTDTQYF | TGTGCCAGCTCACAACAGGGGCATGGCACAGATACGCAGTATTTT
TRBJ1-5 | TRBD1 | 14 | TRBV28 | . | CASRIQGANQPQHF | TGTGCCAGCAGGATTCAGGGGGCCAATCAGCCCCAGCATTTT
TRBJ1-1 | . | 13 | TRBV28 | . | CASGGVRNTEAFF | TGTGCCAGCGGGGGGGTACGGAACACTGAAGCTTTCTTT
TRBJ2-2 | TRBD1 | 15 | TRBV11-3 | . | CASSLGTGEAGELFF | TGTGCCAGCAGCTTAGGGACAGGGGAAGCCGGGGAGCTGTTTTTT
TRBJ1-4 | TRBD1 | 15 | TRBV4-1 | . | CASSLIGQGDEKLFF | TGCGCCAGCAGCCTCATTGGACAGGGCGACGAAAAACTGTTTTTT
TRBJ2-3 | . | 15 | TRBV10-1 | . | CASSAQDPGTDTQYF | TGCGCCAGCAGTGCCCAGGACCCGGGGACAGATACGCAGTATTTT
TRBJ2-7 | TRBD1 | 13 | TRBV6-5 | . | CASSWTGGHEQYF | TGTGCCAGCAGTTGGACAGGGGGCCACGAGCAGTACTTC
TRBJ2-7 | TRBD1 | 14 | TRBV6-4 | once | CASSELTGSDEQYF | TGTGCCAGCAGTGAACTGACAGGGTCTGACGAGCAGTACTTC
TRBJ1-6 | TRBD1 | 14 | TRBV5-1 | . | CASSFYRGNSPLHF | TGCGCCAGCAGCTTTTACAGGGGTAATTCACCCCTCCACTTT
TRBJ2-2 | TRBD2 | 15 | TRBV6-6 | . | CASSTTSGYTGELFF | TGTGCCAGCAGTACGACTAGCGGGTACACCGGGGAGCTGTTTTTT
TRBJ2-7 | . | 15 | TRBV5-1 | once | CASSLVWSPRYEQYF | TGCGCCAGCAGCTTGGTTTGGTCCCCGCGGTACGAGCAGTACTTC
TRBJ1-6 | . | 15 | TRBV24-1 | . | CATSYGATGVSPLHF | TGTGCCACCAGCTATGGGGCTACCGGCGTGTCACCCCTCCACTTT
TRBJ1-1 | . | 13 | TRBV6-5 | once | CASSWGRMPEAFF | TGTGCCAGCAGCTGGGGCAGGATGCCTGAAGCTTTCTTT
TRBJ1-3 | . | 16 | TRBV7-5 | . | CVRIVGQGVSGNTIYF | TGTGTCAGAATAGTGGGACAGGGAGTTTCTGGAAACACCATATATTTT
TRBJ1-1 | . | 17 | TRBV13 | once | CASSSLTVNKERTEAFF | TGTGCCAGCAGCTCGTTGACAGTAAACAAGGAGAGGACTGAAGCTTTCTTT
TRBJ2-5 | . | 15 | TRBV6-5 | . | CASSQRGQLQETQYF | TGTGCCAGCAGTCAACGAGGACAGCTCCAAGAGACCCAGTACTTC
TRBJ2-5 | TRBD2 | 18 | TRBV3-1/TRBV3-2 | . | CASSPWTSGGPIQETQYF | TGTGCCAGCAGCCCCTGGACTAGCGGGGGGCCCATTCAAGAGACCCAGTACTTC
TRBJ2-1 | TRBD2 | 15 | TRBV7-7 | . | CASSQGLAGGHGQFF | TGTGCTAGCAGCCAAGGACTAGCGGGAGGCCACGGTCAGTTCTTC
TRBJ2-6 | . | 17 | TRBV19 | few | CASSMGQGPSGANVLTF | TGTGCCAGTAGTATGGGGCAGGGTCCCTCTGGGGCCAACGTCCTGACTTTC
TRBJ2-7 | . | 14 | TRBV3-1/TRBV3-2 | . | CASSRGTIAYEQYF | TGTGCCAGCAGCCGAGGGACAATTGCCTACGAGCAGTACTTC
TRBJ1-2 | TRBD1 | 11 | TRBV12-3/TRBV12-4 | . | CASWDRDGYTF | TGTGCCAGTTGGGACAGGGATGGCTACACCTTC
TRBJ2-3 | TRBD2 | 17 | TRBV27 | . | CASSPGTSGRSTDTQYF | TGTGCCAGCAGCCCCGGGACTAGCGGGAGAAGCACAGATACGCAGTATTTT
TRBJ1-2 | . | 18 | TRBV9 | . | CASSVGGPLGGVAYGYTF | TGTGCCAGCAGCGTAGGCGGCCCATTGGGGGGGGTGGCCTATGGCTACACCTTC
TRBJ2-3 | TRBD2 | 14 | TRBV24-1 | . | CATSDSGTTETQYF | TGTGCCACCAGTGACTCCGGGACTACAGAGACGCAGTATTTT
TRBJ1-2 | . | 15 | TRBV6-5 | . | CASSYAAEVPDGYTF | TGTGCCAGCAGTTACGCGGCGGAGGTTCCGGATGGCTACACCTTC
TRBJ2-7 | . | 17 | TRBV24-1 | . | CATRQGRNLDPLDEQYF | TGTGCCACCAGACAGGGCAGGAATCTTGACCCTTTAGACGAGCAGTACTTC
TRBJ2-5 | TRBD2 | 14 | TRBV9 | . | CASSVALAEGTQYF | TGTGCCAGCAGCGTAGCACTAGCGGAAGGGACCCAGTACTTC